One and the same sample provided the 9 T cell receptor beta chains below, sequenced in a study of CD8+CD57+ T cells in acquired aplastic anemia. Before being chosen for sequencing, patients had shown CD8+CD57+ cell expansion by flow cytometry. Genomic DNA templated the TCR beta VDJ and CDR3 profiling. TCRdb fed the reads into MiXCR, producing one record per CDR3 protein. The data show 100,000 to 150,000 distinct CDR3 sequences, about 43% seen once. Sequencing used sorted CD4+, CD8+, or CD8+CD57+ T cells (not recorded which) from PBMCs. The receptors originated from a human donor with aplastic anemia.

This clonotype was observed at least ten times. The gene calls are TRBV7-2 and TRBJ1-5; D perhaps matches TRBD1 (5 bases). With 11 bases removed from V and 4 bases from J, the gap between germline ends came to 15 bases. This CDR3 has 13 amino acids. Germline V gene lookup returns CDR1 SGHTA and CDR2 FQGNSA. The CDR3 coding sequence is TGTGCCTCGCGAGAGGGGTCTAATCAGCCCCAGCATTTT. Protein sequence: CASREGSNQPQHF. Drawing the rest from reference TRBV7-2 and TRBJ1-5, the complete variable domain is GAGVSQSPSNKVTEKGKDVELRCDPISGHTALYWYRQSLGQGLEFLIYFQGNSAPDKSGLPSDRFSAERTGGSVSTLTIQRTQQEDSAVYLCASREGSNQPQHFGDGTRLSIL.

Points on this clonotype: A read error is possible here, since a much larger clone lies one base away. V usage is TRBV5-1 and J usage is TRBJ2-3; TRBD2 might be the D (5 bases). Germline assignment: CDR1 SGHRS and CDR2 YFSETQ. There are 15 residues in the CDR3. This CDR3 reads CASSMDWAGSDAQYF. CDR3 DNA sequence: TGCGCCAGCAGCATGGACTGGGCCGGGTCAGATGCGCAGTATTTT.

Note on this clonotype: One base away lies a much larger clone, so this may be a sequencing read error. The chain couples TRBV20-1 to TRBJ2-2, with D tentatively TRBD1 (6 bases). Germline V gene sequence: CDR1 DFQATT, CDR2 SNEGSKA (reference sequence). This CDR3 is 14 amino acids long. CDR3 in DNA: TGCCGTGCTAGAAACAGGGTGAACACCGGGGAGCTGTTTTTT. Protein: CRARNRVNTGELFF.

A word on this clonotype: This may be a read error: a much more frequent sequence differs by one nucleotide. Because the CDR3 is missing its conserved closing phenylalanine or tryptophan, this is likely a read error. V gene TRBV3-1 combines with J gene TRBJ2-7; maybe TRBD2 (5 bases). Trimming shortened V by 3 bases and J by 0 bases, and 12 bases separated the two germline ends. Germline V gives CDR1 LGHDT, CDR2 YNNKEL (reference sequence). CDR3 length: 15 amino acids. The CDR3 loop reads CASSHLSGGSYEQYL. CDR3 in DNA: TGTGCCAGCAGCCACTTATCCGGAGGCTCCTACGAGCAGTACCTC.

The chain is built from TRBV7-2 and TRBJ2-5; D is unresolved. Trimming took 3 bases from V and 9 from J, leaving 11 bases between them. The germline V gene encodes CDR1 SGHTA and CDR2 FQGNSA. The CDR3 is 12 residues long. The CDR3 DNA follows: TGTGCCAGCAGCTTGACGGAAAGGGCCCAGTACTTC. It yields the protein CASSLTERAQYF.

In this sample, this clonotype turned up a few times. This chain's CDR3 is CASTEGVLGNEQFF. As DNA, the CDR3 is TGTGCCAGCACTGAGGGGGTTCTAGGCAATGAGCAGTTCTTC. The J gene is TRBJ2-1, the V gene TRBV27; tentatively, D is TRBD1 (6 bases). The CDR3 sequence is 14 residues long. The V gene lost 7 bases and the J gene lost 6 bases, with 16 bases spanning the gap. CDR1 MNHEY and CDR2 SMNVEV come from the germline V gene (reference sequence).

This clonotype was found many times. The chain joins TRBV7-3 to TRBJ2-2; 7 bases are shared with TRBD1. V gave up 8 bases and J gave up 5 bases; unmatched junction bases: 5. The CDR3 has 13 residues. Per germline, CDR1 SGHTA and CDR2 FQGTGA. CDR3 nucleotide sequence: TGTGCCAGCGCTAACAGGGGAACCGGGGAGCTGTTTTTT. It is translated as CASANRGTGELFF.

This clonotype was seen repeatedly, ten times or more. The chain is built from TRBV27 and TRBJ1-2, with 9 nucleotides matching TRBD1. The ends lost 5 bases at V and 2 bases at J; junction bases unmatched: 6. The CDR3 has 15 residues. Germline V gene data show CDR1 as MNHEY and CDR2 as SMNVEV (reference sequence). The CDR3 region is CASSPWTGVNYGYTF. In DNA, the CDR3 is TGTGCCAGCAGTCCATGGACAGGGGTAAACTATGGCTACACCTTC.

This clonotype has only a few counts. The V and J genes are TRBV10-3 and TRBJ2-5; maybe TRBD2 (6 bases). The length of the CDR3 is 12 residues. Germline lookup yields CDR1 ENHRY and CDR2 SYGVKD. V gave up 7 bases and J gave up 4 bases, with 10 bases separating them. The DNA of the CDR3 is TGTGCCATCATGGAGGAGGGAGAGACCCAGTACTTC. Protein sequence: CAIMEEGETQYF.